Shown below are 30 T cell receptor beta chains from a single sample sequenced in a study of blood T cell repertoires in COVID-19. Data came from immunoSEQ multiplex PCR; TCRdb stores just in-frame clones and leaves some out. The sample yields tens of thousands of clones, 87% seen once. The sample taken for sequencing was peripheral blood. The receptors originated from a human donor with acute or convalescent COVID-19. The donor label of this sample is uncertain.

The V call is TRBV19, the J call TRBJ2-1; 8 bases line up with TRBD1. The CDR3 loop spans 18 amino acids. V trimming: 3 bases; J trimming: 0 bases; junction bases outside the gene matches: 10. Germline CDR1 reads LNHDA; CDR2 reads SQIVND (reference sequence). The CDR3: CASSISVTGASSYNEQFF. CDR3 coding DNA: TGTGCCAGTAGTATCTCGGTGACAGGGGCCTCCTCCTACAATGAGCAGTTCTTC.

The chain recombines TRBV30 with TRBJ2-3, with a possible D match to TRBD2 (5 bases). The V gene lost 1 base and the J gene lost 6 bases, with 11 bases spanning the gap. The CDR3 totals 13 residues. Germline V gene data show CDR1 as GTSNPN and CDR2 as SVGIG (reference sequence). Here the CDR3 reads CAWSALSSDTQYF. The CDR3 DNA is TGTGCCTGGAGTGCCTTATCTAGCGATACGCAGTATTTT.

The chain couples TRBV9 to TRBJ2-1, with 10 bases fitting TRBD2. Germline-derived CDR1 and CDR2 are SGDLS and YYNGEE. This CDR3 contains 16 residues. V was pared by 0 bases and J by 8 bases, with 8 bases of the junction left unmatched. The CDR3 sequence: CASSVALSGGAHEQFF. The CDR3, as DNA: TGTGCCAGCAGCGTAGCTCTCAGCGGGGGGGCCCATGAGCAGTTCTTC.

The V call is TRBV2, the J call TRBJ1-6; D is undetermined. Germline values: CDR1 SNHLY, CDR2 FYNNEI. The CDR3 has 15 amino acids. V lost 4 bases and J 6 bases, leaving 13 bases between the germline ends. The CDR3 nucleotides read TGTGCCAGCAGTGGTCTAATGGGCCCTAATTCACCCCTCCACTTT. It codes for CASSGLMGPNSPLHF.

The genes are TRBV9 and TRBJ2-1, with 9 bases that match TRBD2. The CDR3 is 16 residues long. Trimming cost V 3 bases and J 8 bases; bases outside gene matches: 12. Germline CDR1 reads SGDLS; CDR2 reads YYNGEE. The CDR3 sequence: CASSARLAGYGYEQFF. CDR3 coding DNA: TGTGCCAGCAGCGCCCGGCTAGCGGGATACGGCTATGAGCAGTTCTTC.

This clone was seen just once. This rearrangement joins TRBV29-1 to TRBJ2-3; D remains ambiguous. Germline V gene data show CDR1 as SQVTM and CDR2 as ANQGSEA. The CDR3 spans 12 residues. The germline V and J ends were trimmed by 2 bases and 6 bases, with 9 bases remaining between them. Written as DNA, the CDR3 is TGCAGCGTTGAATTTTCCCTTGATACGCAGTATTTT. Translating it yields CSVEFSLDTQYF.

The J gene is TRBJ1-5, the V gene TRBV19; 8 bases map to TRBD1. CDR1 LNHDA and CDR2 SQIVND come from the germline V gene (reference sequence). Trimming removed 6 bases from V and 2 bases from J; junction bases left unmatched: 6. The CDR3 sequence is 15 residues long. The DNA for the CDR3 is TGTGCCAGTAGCCGACAGGGGTTTGGCAATCAGCCCCAGCATTTT. Translating it yields CASSRQGFGNQPQHF.

CDR3 sequence: CASSPQSADTQYF. In nucleotides, the CDR3 is TGTGCCAGTAGTCCCCAGTCAGCAGATACGCAGTATTTT. The chain is built from TRBV19 and TRBJ2-3; the D is unclear. CDR3 length: 13 amino acids. V lost 5 bases and J 4 bases, leaving 10 bases between the germline ends. Looked up from germline, CDR1 is LNHDA and CDR2 is SQIVND (reference sequence).

In the case of this clone: The junction departs from germline at one end; a sequencing error may be responsible. The J gene is TRBJ2-5, the V gene TRBV7-7; D perhaps matches TRBD1 (5 bases). The CDR3 contains 16 residues. The germline CDR1 and CDR2 sequences are SSHAT and FNYEAQ (reference sequence). CDR3 residues: CASSLRATEPQETQYF. CDR3 DNA sequence: TGTGCTAGCAGCCTCCGCGCGACAGAGCCCCAAGAGACCCAGTACTTC.

V is TRBV10-3 and J is TRBJ1-2; TRBD1 agrees at 10 bases. Trimming removed 7 bases from V and 7 bases from J; junction bases left unmatched: 9. CDR3 size: 14 residues. Per germline, CDR1 ENHRY and CDR2 SYGVKD. The chain's CDR3 is CAIKTGTGVFGYTF. For the CDR3, the DNA is TGTGCCATCAAGACCGGGACAGGGGTTTTTGGCTACACCTTC.

The gene calls are TRBV10-3 and TRBJ1-5, with 10 bases identical to TRBD1. This CDR3 is built from 15 residues. Germline V gene lookup returns CDR1 ENHRY and CDR2 SYGVKD. The ends lost 5 bases at V and 5 bases at J; junction bases unmatched: 6. The CDR3 loop reads CAISPPTGGDQPQHF. The CDR3 DNA follows: TGTGCCATCAGTCCCCCGACAGGGGGCGATCAGCCCCAGCATTTT.

The chain has TRBV9 and TRBJ2-7; 10 nucleotides match TRBD2. V gave up 7 bases and J gave up 3 bases; unmatched junction bases: 10. The CDR3 has 15 amino acids. Germline CDR1 and CDR2: SGDLS and YYNGEE. CDR3 nucleotides: TGTGCCAGCGGGTCTAGCGGGAGCAGGAACTACGAGCAGTACTTC. The encoded protein is CASGSSGSRNYEQYF.

The chain combines TRBV28 with TRBJ2-7; 8 bases map to TRBD1. The ends lost 7 bases at V and 2 bases at J; junction bases unmatched: 1. Germline-derived CDR1 and CDR2 are MDHEN and SYDVKM. There are 12 residues in the CDR3. CDR3 region: CASTGQAYEQYF. The CDR3 DNA reads as TGTGCCAGCACGGGACAGGCCTACGAGCAGTACTTC.

The V gene is TRBV3-1 (or the pseudogene TRBV3-2), the J gene TRBJ2-4; no firm D call. Trimming shortened V by 0 bases and J by 7 bases, and 7 bases separated the two germline ends. CDR1 LGHDT and CDR2 YNNKEL come from the germline V gene (reference sequence). This CDR3 is built from 13 residues. CDR3 DNA sequence: TGTGCCAGCAGCCAAGACAGGAACAACATTCAGTACTTC. Residues: CASSQDRNNIQYF.

The J gene is TRBJ2-3, the V gene TRBV3-1 (or the pseudogene TRBV3-2); no reliable D call. The CDR3 sequence is 12 residues long. In germline, CDR1 is LGHDT, CDR2 YNNKEL (reference sequence). The V end lost 4 bases, the J end lost 3 bases, and 5 bases lay between the germline ends. The CDR3 DNA reads TGTGCCAGCAGCCTACGGACAGATACGCAGTATTTT. Translating it yields CASSLRTDTQYF.

The chain combines TRBV2 with TRBJ1-2; 8 bases are a match to TRBD1. CDR3 length: 13 amino acids. CDR1 is SNHLY and CDR2 is FYNNEI in the germline V gene. J was trimmed by 4 bases and V by 3 bases; bases with no gene match: 1. For the CDR3, the DNA is TGTGCCAGCAGTGAGACAGGGGTCTATGGCTACACCTTC. Translating it yields CASSETGVYGYTF.

The chain has TRBV27 and TRBJ2-7; TRBD1 matches at 9 bases. Trimming took 6 bases from V and 5 from J; bases not matched to a gene: 8. CDR3 length equals 14 residues. Germline values: CDR1 MNHEY, CDR2 SMNVEV (reference sequence). The chain's CDR3 is CASRPGTGKDEQYF. The CDR3 region has the DNA TGTGCCAGCAGACCCGGGACAGGGAAGGACGAGCAGTACTTC.

The rearrangement joins TRBV28 to TRBJ1-1; unclear D gene. V lost 3 bases and J lost 0, with 5 bases in between. The CDR3 has 13 residues. Germline loops: CDR1 MDHEN, CDR2 SYDVKM. CDR3 DNA sequence: TGTGCCAGCAGTTTTTCCGTGAACACTGAAGCTTTCTTT. Translation: CASSFSVNTEAFF.

The rearrangement joins TRBV5-4 to TRBJ2-7; TRBD1 matches 8 bases. V lost 5 bases, J lost 3 bases, and 10 bases stayed unmatched. Germline V gene lookup returns CDR1 SGHNT and CDR2 YYREEE (reference sequence). The CDR3 contains 15 residues. The CDR3 DNA is TGTGCCAGCAGACAGGGACAGGAGGAAGTCTACGAGCAGTACGTC. Translation: CASRQGQEEVYEQYV.

The CDR3 coding sequence is TGCAGTGCTAGTAGTCAGGGATGGGATATAGCCAAAAACATTCAGTACTTC. It yields the protein CSASSQGWDIAKNIQYF. The chain employs TRBV20-1 and TRBJ2-4, with D possibly matching TRBD1 (5 bases). The V gene's germline CDR1 is DFQATT and CDR2 SNEGSKA (reference sequence). V lost 3 bases and J 0 bases, leaving 18 bases between the germline ends. The CDR3 is 17 amino acids.

The count of this clone is one. The chain recombines TRBV20-1 with TRBJ1-4; D is unresolved. Trimming cost V 3 bases and J 10 bases, with 12 bases left between them. The CDR3 is 12 residues long. Germline lookup yields CDR1 DFQATT and CDR2 SNEGSKA (reference sequence). CDR3 nucleotides: TGCAGTGCTAGTCCCCCGGGGAGAAAACTGTTTTTT. Its protein product is CSASPPGRKLFF.

The J gene is TRBJ1-6, the V gene TRBV30; no clear D. The germline gives CDR1 GTSNPN, CDR2 SVGIG (reference sequence). V was pared by 0 bases and J by 7 bases, with 13 bases between. The CDR3 covers 15 residues. The CDR3: CAWSVKRGGNSPLHF. Here the CDR3 DNA reads TGTGCCTGGAGTGTAAAGAGAGGCGGCAATTCACCCCTCCACTTT. Full variable domain (rest looked up from reference TRBV30 and TRBJ1-6): SQTIHQWPATLVQPVGSPLSLECTVEGTSNPNLYWYRQAAGRGLQLLFYSVGIGQISSEVPQNLSASRPQDRQFILSSKKLLLSDSGFYLCAWSVKRGGNSPLHFGNGTRLTVT.

V gene TRBV7-3 combines with J gene TRBJ2-1, with 11 bases matching TRBD2. Germline V gene sequence: CDR1 SGHTA, CDR2 FQGTGA. This CDR3 spans 18 amino acids. After removal of 1 base from V and 9 bases from J, the junction contained 14 bases not matched to a gene. CDR3 in amino acids: CASSLSGGTSGFQSEQFF. The CDR3 DNA is TGTGCCAGCAGCTTAAGCGGGGGGACTAGCGGTTTTCAGAGTGAGCAGTTCTTC.

V usage is TRBV7-2 and J usage is TRBJ1-1, with TRBD1 matching over 9 bases. This CDR3 is built from 14 residues. The junction had 1 base not matched to a gene; V was cut back by 3 bases and J by 2 bases. CDR1 is SGHTA, CDR2 FQGNSA, per germline. The CDR3 DNA sequence: TGTGCCAGCAGCTTGACAGGGGGTAACACTGAAGCTTTCTTT. Protein product: CASSLTGGNTEAFF.

This chain links TRBV2 with TRBJ1-6; a possible D gene is TRBD1 (6 bases). Between the trimmed V and J ends, which lost 5 bases and 10 bases, there was a span of 18 bases. The CDR3 contains 15 residues. Germline V gives CDR1 SNHLY, CDR2 FYNNEI. The chain's CDR3 is CASSLDRLRDSPLHF. Written as DNA, the CDR3 is TGTGCCAGCAGTCTCGACAGGTTACGAGACTCACCCCTCCACTTT.

The chain couples TRBV18 to TRBJ1-2, with D hard to call. The CDR3 extends over 13 amino acids. The germline V gene encodes CDR1 KGHSH and CDR2 LQKENI. V lost 0 bases, J lost 4 bases, and 6 bases lay in between. CDR3 nucleotide sequence: TGTGCCAGCTCACCACCTCAATTCTATGGCTACACCTTC. This translates into CASSPPQFYGYTF.

The CDR3 sequence: CASSTGAVAYGYTF. The CDR3 nucleotides read TGTGCCAGCAGCACTGGGGCTGTCGCGTATGGCTACACCTTC. V is TRBV28 and J is TRBJ1-2; weak D call: TRBD1 (5 bases). Germline-derived CDR1 and CDR2 are MDHEN and SYDVKM. The length of the CDR3 is 14 residues. Deletions cut 6 bases from V and 5 bases from J, with 16 bases between.

The chain links TRBV6-2 or TRBV6-3 to TRBJ2-5, with D tentatively TRBD2 (5 bases). V dropped 5 bases and J dropped 0 bases, with 13 bases sitting between them. CDR3 length: 15 residues. From germline, CDR1 is MNHEY and CDR2 SVGEGT. The CDR3 sequence is CASSPLDEYQETQYF. CDR3 DNA: TGTGCCAGCAGTCCACTAGATGAGTACCAAGAGACCCAGTACTTC.

The J gene is TRBJ2-5, the V gene TRBV5-4, with 10 positions matching TRBD2. Germline values: CDR1 SGHNT, CDR2 YYREEE (reference sequence). This CDR3 is 18 amino acids long. The V and J ends lost 0 bases and 0 bases, in that order; junction bases with no gene match: 8. CDR3 amino acids: CASSLVASGGGYQETQYF. The CDR3 DNA sequence: TGTGCCAGCAGCTTGGTCGCTAGCGGGGGAGGGTACCAAGAGACCCAGTACTTC.

This clone was found once. This chain uses TRBV7-9 with TRBJ2-1; tentative D call: TRBD1 (7 bases). The ends were cut back, 4 bases at V and 15 bases at J, with 34 bases in the middle. This CDR3 is built from 18 residues. Germline loops: CDR1 SEHNR, CDR2 FQNEAQ (reference sequence). The CDR3 DNA is TGTGCCAGCAGCTATGGCGTGGACAGGTTGTACCCGCGGGATACGCGGTTCTTC. Its protein product is CASSYGVDRLYPRDTRFF.